This T cell receptor beta chain was profiled in a study of T cell repertoires in ileal Crohn's disease. Indicated time point: proximal margin of the surgical specimen (macroscopically non-inflamed). Assay: immunoSEQ multiplex PCR; the TCRdb copy retains only in-frame clones and omits some. Found here are about 810 clones, about 86% of them singletons; the top ten hold roughly a fifth. Per the germline V gene, CDR1 is LNHDA and CDR2 is SQIVND (reference sequence). CDR3 length: 14 residues. Trimming removed 7 bases from V and 11 bases from J, with 23 bases in between. The sequence came from an adult with Crohn's disease. The sequenced sample was ileal tissue. J is TRBJ1-2 and V is TRBV19; tentatively, D is TRBD1 (6 bases). CDR3: CASTPPGAGRVYTF. The CDR3, as DNA: TGTGCCAGTACCCCGCCGGGGGCAGGGAGAGTATACACCTTC.